What follows describes a single TCR beta chain. For CDR3 and TCR beta VDJ profiling, genomic DNA was the template used. TCRdb fed the reads into MiXCR, producing one record per CDR3 protein. The table records approximately 180,000 distinct CDR3 sequences, roughly half of them present only once. This specimen belongs to a study of CD8+CD57+ T cells in acquired aplastic anemia. V was pared by 0 bases and J by 3 bases, with 12 bases between. CDR1 MNHEY and CDR2 SMNVEV come from the germline V gene (reference sequence). The CDR3 is 15 residues long. An expansion of CD8+CD57+ cells by flow cytometry had been shown in patients chosen for sequencing.

The chain carries TRBV27 and TRBJ2-7, with D perhaps TRBD2 (5 bases). The sequence was obtained from a human donor with aplastic anemia. The sequencing input was sorted CD4+, CD8+, or CD8+CD57+ T cells (not recorded which) from PBMCs. CDR3 amino acids: CASSLSPGVNYEQYF. CDR3 bases: TGTGCCAGCAGTTTATCACCCGGGGTAAACTACGAGCAGTACTTC.